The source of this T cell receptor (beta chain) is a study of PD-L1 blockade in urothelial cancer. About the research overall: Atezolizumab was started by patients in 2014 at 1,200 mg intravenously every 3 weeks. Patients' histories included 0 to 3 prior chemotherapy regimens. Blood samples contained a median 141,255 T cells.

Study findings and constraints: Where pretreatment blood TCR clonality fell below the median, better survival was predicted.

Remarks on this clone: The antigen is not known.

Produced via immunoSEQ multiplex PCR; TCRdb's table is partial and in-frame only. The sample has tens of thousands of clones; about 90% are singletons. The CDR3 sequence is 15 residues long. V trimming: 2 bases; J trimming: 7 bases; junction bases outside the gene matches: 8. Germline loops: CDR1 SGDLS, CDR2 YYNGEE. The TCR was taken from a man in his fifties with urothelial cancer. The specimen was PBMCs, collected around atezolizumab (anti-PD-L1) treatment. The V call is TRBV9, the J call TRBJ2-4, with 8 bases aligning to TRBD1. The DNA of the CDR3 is TGTGCCAGCAGCGTCGGCGGACAGGGAATCAACATTCAGTACTTC. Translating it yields CASSVGGQGINIQYF.